This T cell receptor (beta chain) was captured in a study of identifying expanded T cells in peripheral blood. No infections or other immune events were documented during collection. The CDR3 has 17 amino acids. The protocol was immunoSEQ multiplex PCR, while the TCRdb copy is restricted to in-frame clones and leaves out a portion. The sample records about 52,000 clones, approximately 79% being singletons. The chain joins TRBV21-1 to TRBJ2-7; the D call of TRBD1 is as the table states it, not checked on the DNA. TRBV21-1 is listed as a pseudogene. The origin of this receptor is a person aged 18 to 75 in good health. The sequencing sample was made of blood. Here the CDR3 reads CASSNTMGQGENYEQYF. CDR3 sequence (DNA): TGTGCCAGCAGCAACACCATGGGACAGGGGGAAAACTACGAGCAGTACTTC.